The clone carrying this T cell receptor (beta chain) came up a few times. This sample is drawn from a study of cytomegalovirus exposure and HLA in healthy donors. The CDR3 contains 15 residues. CDR1 and CDR2 (germline): MDHEN, SYDVKM. V was clipped by 5 bases and J by 7 bases; unmatched bases: 13. 60 Vbeta and 13 Jbeta primers were used in PCR. Sequencing used immunoSEQ multiplex PCR; TCRdb keeps in-frame clones, though not all of them. The sample has roughly 180,000 clones; about four fifths are singletons. Sequenced input: PBMCs. The V call is TRBV28, the J call TRBJ2-7; 8 nucleotides line up with TRBD1. This TCR was recovered from a man between 40 and 49 years old in good health and CMV-seronegative. This chain's CDR3 is CASSTPGGPFWEQYF. The CDR3 DNA follows: TGTGCCAGCAGTACCCCAGGGGGCCCCTTCTGGGAGCAGTACTTC.